This T cell receptor (beta chain) was profiled in a study of T cell responses to AZD1222 COVID-19 vaccine. Study findings and constraints: Clonal diversity was possibly underestimated, and the donors were mostly white British, with more females. Only a handful of AZD1222 recipients, six or seven in all, had baseline seropositivity. Across spike, vaccine-associated CD4 TCRs were found, dominant at 160-218 and 743-854. Scientists sampled the repertoires only once the peak T cell response had passed.

V trimming: 5 bases; J trimming: 10 bases; junction bases outside the gene matches: 11. CDR1 is SGHTA, CDR2 FQGTGA, per germline. This CDR3 is built from 16 residues. As regards this clone: The antigen is not known.

TCRdb's table, derived via immunoSEQ multiplex PCR, lists solely in-frame clones and lacks some. Of some 120,000 clones in the sample, about nine tenths are singletons; the top ten hold about 8.3%. The J gene is TRBJ2-5, the V gene TRBV7-3; TRBD2 matches 15 bases. Sequenced here: peripheral blood, sampled on day 0 of AZD1222 vaccination. The clonotype comes from an adult in good health. The chain's CDR3 is CASSPQGTSGGRGQYF. CDR3 nucleotide sequence: TGTGCCAGCAGCCCCCAAGGGACTAGCGGGGGGAGGGGCCAGTACTTC.